This TCR beta chain was sequenced in a study of T-cell memory formation after mild COVID-19. The CDR3 sequence is 15 residues long. CDR1 and CDR2 (germline): KGHSH, LQKENI. V was clipped by 0 bases and J by 2 bases, with 9 bases between them. As to this clonotype: The antigen is unknown.

MiXCR, applied by TCRdb to the 5' RACE reads, yields one record per CDR3 protein. The sample yields around 320,000 distinct CDR3 sequences, 14% seen once. Whole-study results and caveats: Day 37-peaking second-wave clones had unconfirmed SARS-CoV-2 specificity. Day 15 to 85 contracting clones showed balanced CD4/CD8; later expanders leaned CD4+.

V gene TRBV18 combines with J gene TRBJ2-3, with unresolved D. This TCR came from a man between 18 and 29 years old who had mild COVID-19 (a few samples of this study predate the infection). Cell type and time point are not known. Sequenced input: PBMCs or a T cell subset sorted from them (not recorded which). This CDR3 reads CASSPPQQVTDTQYF. CDR3 DNA sequence: TGTGCCAGCTCACCACCGCAGCAAGTCACAGATACGCAGTATTTT.